The 22 T cell receptor beta chains reported below all come from one sample, sequenced in a study of blood T cells in healthy people across ages. With a J-beta primer mix and a sample-barcoded 5' primer, a second PCR ran about 7 to 12 cycles. TCRdb called the 5' RACE reads again in MiXCR, with one record for every CDR3 protein. The sample includes 1.5 million to 2 million distinct CDR3 sequences, about two fifths of them seen just once. The sample consisted of blood. The receptors were sampled from a human donor in good health.

With respect to this clonotype: The germline gene is not matched at one end of the junction; a read error may be the cause. The chain combines TRBV7-8 with TRBJ1-2, with 7 bases aligning to TRBD1. In germline, CDR1 is SGHVS, CDR2 FQNEAQ. The CDR3 is 15 residues long. The CDR3 loop reads CAGSLGDSANYGYTF. CDR3 DNA: TGTGCCGGCAGCTTAGGGGACAGTGCTAACTATGGCTACACCTTC.

This clonotype appeared a single time. V and J are TRBV29-1 and TRBJ1-1, with D unclear. Germline CDR1 is SQVTM and CDR2 is ANQGSEA. Trimming took 5 bases from V and 3 from J, leaving 13 bases between them. This CDR3 has 13 residues. The CDR3 bases are TGCAGCGTTTTGAGGATAGAGGACACTGAAGCTTTCTTT. Its translation is CSVLRIEDTEAFF.

There are a few counts of this clonotype. The rearrangement links TRBV13 to TRBJ1-5, with D uncertain. CDR1 and CDR2 from the germline V gene are PRHDT and FYEKMQ (reference sequence). The CDR3 consists of 15 residues. V was pared by 5 bases and J by 0 bases, with 11 bases between. The CDR3 loop is CASSLHGFSNQPQHF. CDR3 sequence (DNA): TGTGCCAGCAGCCTTCATGGTTTTAGCAATCAGCCCCAGCATTTT.

The rearrangement joins TRBV10-3 to TRBJ2-3; no reliable D call. V dropped 10 bases and J dropped 2 bases, with 13 bases sitting between them. Germline V gene sequence: CDR1 ENHRY, CDR2 SYGVKD. This CDR3 has 13 residues. CDR3 loop: CATRRWDTDTQYF. CDR3 DNA sequence: TGTGCCACCCGGCGATGGGACACAGATACGCAGTATTTT.

This clonotype was picked up one time. This chain uses TRBV4-3 with TRBJ1-1; no definite D call. Germline assignment: CDR1 LGHNA and CDR2 YSLEER. V shed 0 bases and J shed 1 base, with 9 bases lying between them. This CDR3 is 15 amino acids long. CDR3 in DNA: TGCGCCAGCAGCCAAGACGGACGCCAGAACACTGAAGCTTTCTTT. Translating it yields CASSQDGRQNTEAFF.

This clonotype came up a few times. V and J are TRBV29-1 and TRBJ2-7; 8 bases line up with TRBD1. The CDR3 runs to 16 residues. Germline V gene data show CDR1 as SQVTM and CDR2 as ANQGSEA. V was pared by 5 bases and J by 5 bases, with 17 bases of the junction left unmatched. The CDR3 region is CSVPRMGTATGDEQYF. In nucleotides, the CDR3 is TGCAGCGTTCCTCGAATGGGGACTGCGACAGGGGACGAGCAGTACTTC.

V and J are TRBV6-6 and TRBJ1-1; a weak D match, TRBD1 (5 bases). Trimming removed 6 bases at V and 7 bases at J, with 15 bases between. The V gene's germline CDR1 is MNHNY and CDR2 SVGAGI (reference sequence). This CDR3 comprises 13 residues. CDR3 nucleotides: TGTGCCAGCAGCCCCCGACAGAATTTTGAAGCTTTCTTT. Amino acids: CASSPRQNFEAFF.

This chain links TRBV12-3 or TRBV12-4 with TRBJ2-6, with D possibly TRBD1 on 5 matching bases. Trimming left V 4 bases short and J 0 bases short, with 13 bases between. The CDR3 length is 17 residues. CDR3 nucleotide sequence: TGTGCCAGCAGTTCAACAGGCAGCCCCTCTGGGGCCAACGTCCTGACTTTC. This translates into CASSSTGSPSGANVLTF.

In its sample, this clonotype was seen once. The chain carries TRBV2 and TRBJ2-5; D is perhaps TRBD1 or TRBD2 (5 bases each). The J call is doubtful: the DNA matches TRBJ2-7 better. This CDR3 is 13 amino acids long. Germline assignment: CDR1 SNHLY and CDR2 FYNNEI. The CDR3 DNA reads as TGTGCCAGCAGTTGGGGACCGGTCGGCGAGCAGTACTTC. The encoded protein is CASSWGPVGEQYF.

The CDR3 loop reads CASSQGGAWRTDTQYF. In nucleotides, the CDR3 is TGTGCCAGCAGCCAAGGAGGGGCGTGGAGGACAGATACGCAGTATTTT. The gene calls are TRBV3-1 and TRBJ2-3; D tentatively reads TRBD1 or TRBD2 (5 bases each). The V end was cut by 1 base, the J end by 3 bases, with 14 bases between. This CDR3 has 16 residues. Per germline, CDR1 LGHDT and CDR2 YNNKEL (reference sequence).

The chain has TRBV20-1 and TRBJ2-1, with D uncertain. The CDR3 spans 14 residues. The germline CDR1 and CDR2 sequences are DFQATT and SNEGSKA (reference sequence). V lost 6 bases, J lost 0 bases, and 12 bases lay in between. This CDR3 is CSAPVQSSYNEQFF. The DNA for the CDR3 is TGCAGTGCCCCGGTACAGAGCTCCTACAATGAGCAGTTCTTC.

This clonotype was seen more than once but under ten times. V and J are TRBV7-9 and TRBJ2-7; no clear D. Germline V gene sequence: CDR1 SEHNR, CDR2 FQNEAQ (reference sequence). The CDR3 is 10 amino acids. V was shortened by 7 bases and J by 3 bases, with 4 bases between the two germline ends. The CDR3 coding sequence is TGTGCCAGCAACTACTACGAGCAGTACTTC. This encodes CASNYYEQYF.

The CDR3 DNA reads TGTGCCAGCAGCCAAGCCCCGGGTACCTATGGCTACACCTTC. As protein: CASSQAPGTYGYTF. This chain connects TRBV3-1 to TRBJ1-2; D uncertain. The CDR3 has 14 amino acids. The ends were cut back, 1 base at V and 4 bases at J, with 10 bases in the middle. The germline gives CDR1 LGHDT, CDR2 YNNKEL (reference sequence). Drawing the rest from reference TRBV3-1 and TRBJ1-2, the complete variable domain is DTAVSQTPKYLVTQMGNDKSIKCEQNLGHDTMYWYKQDSKKFLKIMFSYNNKELIINETVPNRFSPKSPDKAHLNLHINSLELGDSAVYFCASSQAPGTYGYTFGSGTRLTVV.

The chain joins TRBV28 to TRBJ1-5; D is perhaps TRBD1 (5 bases). Germline CDR1 MDHEN, CDR2 SYDVKM. Trimming stripped 4 bases from V and 4 bases from J, with 14 bases between. This CDR3 spans 15 amino acids. CDR3 amino acids: CASSSGTYTNQPQHF. The CDR3 nucleotides are TGTGCCAGCAGTTCAGGGACCTATACTAATCAGCCCCAGCATTTT.

The chain is built from TRBV28 and TRBJ2-3, with D perhaps TRBD2 (5 bases). V shed 5 bases and J shed 0 bases, with 12 bases lying between them. The CDR3 has 15 residues. In germline, CDR1 is MDHEN, CDR2 SYDVKM. The CDR3 is CASSPSLPSTDTQYF. The CDR3, as DNA: TGTGCCAGCAGTCCTAGCCTGCCAAGCACAGATACGCAGTATTTT.

This clonotype was picked up a small number of times. The chain joins TRBV5-1 to TRBJ2-5; TRBD2 agrees at 8 bases. Germline-derived CDR1 and CDR2 are SGHRS and YFSETQ. The CDR3 covers 16 residues. Trimming at V came to 4 bases and at J to 2 bases, leaving 10 bases not matched to a gene. CDR3 bases: TGCGCCAGCAGCGCCGATCCGCGGGGGGAACAAGAGACCCAGTACTTC. Its protein product is CASSADPRGEQETQYF.

The rearrangement joins TRBV7-2 to TRBJ2-4; 7 nucleotides align to TRBD1. Germline CDR1 and CDR2: SGHTA and FQGNSA. V lost 5 bases to trimming and J lost 8 bases; unmatched junction nucleotides: 3. This CDR3 contains 12 residues. This CDR3 reads CASSPGTDIQYF. The CDR3 DNA is TGTGCCAGCAGCCCGGGGACAGACATTCAGTACTTC.

As for this clonotype: This clone may be a read error of a much larger clone one base away. The gene calls are TRBV9 and TRBJ2-1; D may correspond to TRBD1 or TRBD2 (5 bases each). V lost 0 bases, J lost 15 bases, and 16 bases lay in between. Germline CDR1 SGDLS, CDR2 YYNGEE. The CDR3 is 13 amino acids. The CDR3 sequence: CASSVAGRAEAFF. In nucleotides, the CDR3 is TGTGCCAGCAGCGTAGCGGGACGAGCTGAAGCGTTCTTC.

This chain uses TRBV24-1 with TRBJ2-3; 8 bases agree with TRBD2. The V gene's germline CDR1 is KGHDR and CDR2 SFDVKD. V dropped 2 bases and J dropped 2; count of bases not matched to a gene: 8. The CDR3 contains 17 residues. CDR3 loop: CATSDSKSGGVTDTQYF. CDR3 nucleotide sequence: TGTGCCACCAGTGATTCCAAGAGCGGGGGAGTCACAGATACGCAGTATTTT.

The chain combines TRBV5-6 with TRBJ1-6; 8 nucleotides agree with TRBD1. J lost 2 bases, V lost 0 bases, and 4 bases had no gene match. The CDR3 runs 17 residues. Germline CDR1 reads SGHDT; CDR2 reads YYEEEE. CDR3 amino acids: CASSLGQGLPYNSPLHF. The CDR3 bases are TGTGCCAGCAGCTTGGGACAGGGGCTTCCCTATAATTCACCCCTCCACTTT.

The chain uses TRBV28 and TRBJ2-5; 10 bases align to TRBD2. With 5 bases clipped from V and 6 bases from J, the junction kept 9 bases outside the gene matches. The CDR3 totals 15 residues. Germline V gives CDR1 MDHEN, CDR2 SYDVKM. CDR3 in DNA: TGTGCCAGCAGTCCTAGCGGGGGTTTTGACAAGACCCAGTACTTC. Translating it yields CASSPSGGFDKTQYF.

J is TRBJ2-2 and V is TRBV7-2; D possibly corresponds to TRBD1 (5 bases). V lost 5 bases, J lost 1 base, and 14 bases lay in between. The CDR3 runs 16 residues. Germline lookup yields CDR1 SGHTA and CDR2 FQGNSA. CDR3 sequence (DNA): TGTGCCAGCAGCAGGATTGGGGCAGTGAACACCGGGGAGCTGTTTTTT. Translating gives CASSRIGAVNTGELFF.